A single sample is the source of the 20 T cell receptor beta chains below, sequenced in a study of response to subunit inactivated influenza vaccine. TCRdb passed the RT-PCR reads through MiXCR, listing each CDR3 protein once. Of 540,000 or so distinct CDR3 sequences listed, 10% to 15% are singletons. Sample: PBMCs from blood, taken 35 to 45 days after vaccination. These TCRs come from a man aged 50-59 years who received an inactivated influenza vaccine.

This clonotype came up many times. The chain joins TRBV11-2 to TRBJ1-4; D might be TRBD1 (5 bases). Trimming cost V 3 bases and J 0 bases, with 8 bases left between them. The length of the CDR3 is 15 residues. Per germline, CDR1 SGHAT and CDR2 FQNNGV. The CDR3, as DNA: TGTGCCAGCAGCTTCCCGGGGGCAACTAATGAAAAACTGTTTTTT. Its protein product is CASSFPGATNEKLFF.

This rearrangement joins TRBV6-2 or TRBV6-3 to TRBJ1-1; 7 bases match TRBD1. J gave up 1 base and V 4 bases, and 6 bases lay outside the gene matches. The germline V gene has CDR1 MNHEY and CDR2 SVGEGT. The CDR3 covers 15 residues. CDR3 region: CASSLGRGRNTEAFF. CDR3 in DNA: TGTGCCAGCAGTTTAGGCAGGGGGAGGAACACTGAAGCTTTCTTT.

V usage is TRBV20-1 and J usage is TRBJ2-5, with 8 bases that match TRBD2. J gave up 1 base and V 2 bases, and 6 bases lay outside the gene matches. This CDR3 contains 15 residues. Germline V gives CDR1 DFQATT, CDR2 SNEGSKA (reference sequence). CDR3: CSARIREGSQETQYF. The CDR3 coding sequence is TGCAGTGCTAGAATTCGGGAGGGTTCCCAAGAGACCCAGTACTTC.

This clonotype has more than one count but fewer than ten. The J gene is TRBJ2-1, the V gene TRBV20-1; 10 positions agree with TRBD2. The J segment lost 4 bases and the V segment lost 6 bases, leaving 6 bases of the junction unmatched. The CDR3 runs to 14 residues. Germline V lookup: CDR1 DFQATT, CDR2 SNEGSKA (reference sequence). This chain's CDR3 is CSASSSGGYNEQFF. The CDR3 coding sequence is TGCAGTGCGAGCTCTAGCGGGGGATACAATGAGCAGTTCTTC.

This clonotype was observed many times. V usage is TRBV4-1 and J usage is TRBJ1-5; D is unresolved. Germline V lookup: CDR1 MGHRA, CDR2 YSYEKL. This CDR3 contains 14 residues. Deletions cut 1 base from V and 4 bases from J, with 8 bases between. CDR3 coding DNA: TGCGCCAGCAGCCAAGTCCAGGCGAATCAGCCCCAGCATTTT. Protein product: CASSQVQANQPQHF.

This clonotype was seen a few times. J is TRBJ2-1 and V is TRBV29-1; possibly TRBD2 for D (6 bases). Per the germline V gene, CDR1 is SQVTM and CDR2 is ANQGSEA. The CDR3 has 14 amino acids. V lost 0 bases to trimming and J lost 9 bases, with 15 bases between them. DNA of the CDR3: TGCAGCGTTGAAGATAGGGTGGCGGAGGGTGAGCAGTTCTTC. This translates into CSVEDRVAEGEQFF.

V and J are TRBV11-2 and TRBJ2-3; the D is unclear. Germline values: CDR1 SGHAT, CDR2 FQNNGV. This CDR3 has 15 amino acids. V lost 3 bases and J 0 bases, leaving 10 bases between the germline ends. This chain's CDR3 is CASSFAYSSTDTQYF. DNA of the CDR3: TGTGCCAGCAGCTTTGCATACTCTAGCACAGATACGCAGTATTTT. The variable domain in full, with the rest retrieved from reference TRBV11-2 and TRBJ2-3, is EAGVAQSPRYKIIEKRQSVAFWCNPISGHATLYWYQQILGQGPKLLIQFQNNGVVDDSQLPKDRFSAERLKGVDSTLKIQPAKLEDSAVYLCASSFAYSSTDTQYFGPGTRLTVL.

This rearrangement joins TRBV20-1 to TRBJ2-5; a possible D gene is TRBD2 (7 bases). Per the germline V gene, CDR1 is DFQATT and CDR2 is SNEGSKA (reference sequence). V was pared by 3 bases and J by 5 bases, with 10 bases between. The CDR3 runs 12 residues. CDR3 coding DNA: TGCAGTGCTAGCGGGGGGCGGGAGACCCAGTACTTC. It yields the protein CSASGGRETQYF.

Many counts were recorded for this clonotype. The V gene is TRBV29-1, the J gene TRBJ2-1, with D possibly being TRBD2 (6 bases). The CDR3 totals 16 residues. Between the trimmed V and J ends, which lost 4 bases and 6 bases, there was a span of 22 bases. The V gene's germline CDR1 is SQVTM and CDR2 ANQGSEA. The CDR3 DNA is TGCAGCGTTGGGGGCCCATGGAGGGGTGAGGGCAATGAGCAGTTCTTC. Translation: CSVGGPWRGEGNEQFF.

The chain's CDR3 is CASSHPGLAGDGTQYF. The CDR3 nucleotides read TGTGCCAGCAGCCATCCTGGACTAGCGGGAGACGGGACCCAGTACTTC. The chain carries TRBV3-1 and TRBJ2-5, with 13 bases aligning to TRBD2. With V trimmed by 3 bases and J by 7 bases, 8 bases remained unmatched. Germline assignment: CDR1 LGHDT and CDR2 YNNKEL (reference sequence). This CDR3 region has 16 residues.

This clonotype has more than one count but fewer than ten. This chain links TRBV7-2 with TRBJ2-7; 8 nucleotides match TRBD1. Per germline, CDR1 SGHTA and CDR2 FQGNSA. The CDR3 runs to 14 residues. V shed 7 bases and J 3 bases; nucleotides not matched to a gene: 8. CDR3 bases: TGTGCCAGCATCCCGACGACAGGGGTCTACGAGCAGTACTTC. It specifies CASIPTTGVYEQYF.

The rearrangement links TRBV4-1 to TRBJ1-2; D remains unclear. CDR3 size: 14 residues. Germline values: CDR1 MGHRA, CDR2 YSYEKL. The V gene lost 2 bases and the J gene lost 5 bases, with 12 bases spanning the gap. The CDR3 DNA sequence: TGCGCCAGCAGCCAACAGTCAGGACTGTATGGCTACACCTTC. Protein product: CASSQQSGLYGYTF.

This clonotype was recorded many times. V and J are TRBV29-1 and TRBJ2-3, with 7 bases identical to TRBD1. Germline assignment: CDR1 SQVTM and CDR2 ANQGSEA. V gave up 3 bases and J gave up 5 bases; unmatched junction bases: 5. This CDR3 has 13 residues. The CDR3 loop reads CSVENRDRDTQYF. CDR3 nucleotide sequence: TGCAGCGTTGAGAACCGGGACAGAGATACGCAGTATTTT.

Notes on this clonotype: A much more abundant neighbour one base away suggests this may be a read error. The chain links TRBV7-2 to TRBJ2-2, with a weak D call TRBD2 (6 bases). V lost 6 bases and J lost 0, with 11 bases in between. CDR1 and CDR2 (germline): SGHTA, FQGNSA. CDR3 length: 15 amino acids. The CDR3 DNA reads TGTGCCAGCAGGGCCGGGACTTCGAACACCGGGGAGCTGTTTTTT. Protein product: CASRAGTSNTGELFF.

This clonotype turned up a few times. This chain uses TRBV20-1 with TRBJ1-1, with D possibly TRBD1 on 6 matching bases. V shed 6 bases and J shed 3 bases, with 17 bases lying between them. Per germline, CDR1 DFQATT and CDR2 SNEGSKA (reference sequence). This CDR3 spans 14 amino acids. The CDR3 region is CSAPLGGADTEAFF. CDR3 DNA: TGCAGTGCGCCCTTGGGGGGGGCTGACACTGAAGCTTTCTTT.

J is TRBJ2-1 and V is TRBV3-1; either TRBD1 or TRBD2 may supply D (6 bases each). CDR1 and CDR2 from the germline V gene are LGHDT and YNNKEL (reference sequence). The CDR3 covers 17 residues. V gave up 0 bases and J gave up 2 bases, with 14 bases separating them. The CDR3 DNA is TGTGCCAGCAGCCAAGATCTTAAGGGGGGCACCTACAATGAGCAGTTCTTC. Its translation: CASSQDLKGGTYNEQFF.

CDR3 DNA sequence: TGTGCCATCAGTCTTACCCGGGACCCGAACACCGGGGAGCTGTTTTTT. This sequence encodes CAISLTRDPNTGELFF. The chain joins TRBV10-3 to TRBJ2-2; the D call may be TRBD1 or TRBD2 (5 bases each). CDR1 is ENHRY, CDR2 SYGVKD, per germline. Trimming pared 5 bases from V and 0 bases from J, leaving 13 bases between. This CDR3 has 16 residues.

This clonotype was seen a few times. The rearrangement joins TRBV30 to TRBJ2-7; a possible D gene is TRBD2 (5 bases). V shed 0 bases and J shed 7 bases, with 16 bases lying between them. The CDR3 has 14 amino acids. Per the germline V gene, CDR1 is GTSNPN and CDR2 is SVGIG (reference sequence). The CDR3 loop is CAWSVKGFGGEQYF. CDR3 bases: TGTGCCTGGAGTGTCAAGGGTTTCGGAGGAGAGCAGTACTTC.

The table lists this clonotype with a few counts. The J gene is TRBJ1-2, the V gene TRBV5-1; TRBD1 aligns across 10 bases. The CDR3 is 17 amino acids. The J segment lost 4 bases and the V segment lost 0 bases, leaving 9 bases of the junction unmatched. The germline CDR1 and CDR2 sequences are SGHRS and YFSETQ. The DNA for the CDR3 is TGCGCCAGCAGCTTGGCCACCGGGACAGGGGTTACCTATGGCTACACCTTC. The encoded protein is CASSLATGTGVTYGYTF.

Ten or more counts support this clonotype. This CDR3 is CASSFSGGQETQYF. The CDR3 DNA sequence: TGTGCCAGCAGCTTCTCTGGGGGGCAAGAGACCCAGTACTTC. V gene TRBV12-3 or TRBV12-4 combines with J gene TRBJ2-5, with a possible D match to TRBD2 (6 bases). CDR3 size: 14 residues. Trimming left V 6 bases short and J 2 bases short, with 13 bases between.